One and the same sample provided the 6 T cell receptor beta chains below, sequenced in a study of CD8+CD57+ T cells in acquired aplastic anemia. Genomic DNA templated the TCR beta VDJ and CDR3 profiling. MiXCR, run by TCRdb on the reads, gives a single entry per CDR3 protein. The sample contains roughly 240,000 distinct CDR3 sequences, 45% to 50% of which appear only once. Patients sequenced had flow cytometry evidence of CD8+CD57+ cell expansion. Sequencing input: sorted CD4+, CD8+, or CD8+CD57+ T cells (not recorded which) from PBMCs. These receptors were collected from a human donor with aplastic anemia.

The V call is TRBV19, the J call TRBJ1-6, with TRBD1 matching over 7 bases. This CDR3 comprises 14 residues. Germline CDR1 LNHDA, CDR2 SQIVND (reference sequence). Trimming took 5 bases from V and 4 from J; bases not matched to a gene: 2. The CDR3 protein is CASSVGQYNSPLHF. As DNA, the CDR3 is TGTGCCAGTAGTGTGGGACAGTATAATTCACCCCTCCACTTT.

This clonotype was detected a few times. The DNA for the CDR3 is TGCAGCGCAACTTCCGGGACAGAGATAACATTGTGGGCTGAAGCTTTCTTT. This gives the protein CSATSGTEITLWAEAFF. The chain couples TRBV29-1 to TRBJ1-1, with 7 bases lining up with TRBD1. The J segment lost 6 bases and the V segment lost 7 bases, leaving 23 bases of the junction unmatched. The CDR3 is 17 amino acids. The germline V gene encodes CDR1 SQVTM and CDR2 ANQGSEA.

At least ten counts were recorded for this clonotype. The CDR3 spells CASSLAGQINYGYTF. The CDR3 DNA reads as TGTGCCAGCAGCTTAGCCGGACAGATTAACTATGGCTACACCTTC. The chain links TRBV7-9 to TRBJ1-2; perhaps TRBD1 as D (6 bases). Germline V CDR1 and CDR2: SEHNR, FQNEAQ (reference sequence). This CDR3 comprises 15 residues. Trimming removed 0 bases from V and 1 base from J, with 9 bases in between.

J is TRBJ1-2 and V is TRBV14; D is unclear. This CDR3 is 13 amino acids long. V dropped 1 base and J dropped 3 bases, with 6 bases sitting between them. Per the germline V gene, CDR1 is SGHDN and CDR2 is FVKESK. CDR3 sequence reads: CASSQASDYGYTF. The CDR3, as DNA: TGTGCCAGCAGCCAAGCCAGCGACTATGGCTACACCTTC.

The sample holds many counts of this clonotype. For the CDR3, the DNA is TGCGCCAGCAGCCCGGCCGACAGTGGCTTGAACACTGAAGCTTTCTTT. This sequence encodes CASSPADSGLNTEAFF. The rearrangement joins TRBV5-1 to TRBJ1-1; perhaps TRBD1 as D (5 bases). Germline CDR1 is SGHRS and CDR2 is YFSETQ. The CDR3 runs 16 residues. Trimming removed 4 bases at V and 0 bases at J, with 16 bases between.

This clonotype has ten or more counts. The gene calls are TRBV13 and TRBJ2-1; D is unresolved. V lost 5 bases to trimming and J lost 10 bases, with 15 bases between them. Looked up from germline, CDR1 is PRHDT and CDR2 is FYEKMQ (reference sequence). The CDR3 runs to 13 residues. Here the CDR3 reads CASSPLKGLEQFF. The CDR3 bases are TGTGCCAGCAGCCCCCTAAAGGGATTAGAGCAGTTCTTC.